This entry lists 27 T cell receptor beta chains sequenced from one sample in a study of blood T cells in healthy people across ages. The authors ran a second PCR of about 7 to 12 cycles using a sample-barcoded 5' primer and a J-beta primer mix. TCRdb re-called the 5' RACE reads through MiXCR, storing one row per CDR3 protein. This sample has some 730,000 distinct CDR3 sequences, with about a fifth found just once. Input material: blood. These receptors all stem from a man aged 65 to 79 in good health.

This clonotype has more than one count but fewer than ten. CDR3 sequence: CSAYPLAAGAKNIQYF. CDR3 nucleotide sequence: TGCAGTGCCTATCCCCTAGCGGCGGGGGCCAAAAACATTCAGTACTTC. The rearrangement links TRBV20-1 to TRBJ2-4; 7 positions match TRBD2. Germline V gene data show CDR1 as DFQATT and CDR2 as SNEGSKA (reference sequence). The CDR3 is made up of 16 amino acids. V trimming: 6 bases; J trimming: 1 base; junction bases outside the gene matches: 12.

The chain combines TRBV28 with TRBJ1-5; no clear D. The CDR3 is 14 amino acids. Germline V gives CDR1 MDHEN, CDR2 SYDVKM. V lost 8 bases, J lost 7 bases, and 18 bases lay in between. The DNA for the CDR3 is TGTGCCAGCGGCCCCCACGGGTTGGGCCAGCCCCAGCATTTT. It encodes CASGPHGLGQPQHF.

This clonotype was found a few times. The chain couples TRBV27 to TRBJ2-1; 8 positions match TRBD2. V was pared by 0 bases and J by 4 bases, with 5 bases of the junction left unmatched. This CDR3 region has 16 residues. CDR1 MNHEY and CDR2 SMNVEV come from the germline V gene (reference sequence). The CDR3 loop reads CASSLSGRAFYNEQFF. CDR3 in DNA: TGTGCCAGCAGTTTATCCGGGAGGGCCTTTTACAATGAGCAGTTCTTC.

For the CDR3, the DNA is TGTGCCAGCAGCCACAATTCGGGACAGGGGTATGGCTACACCTTC. This sequence encodes CASSHNSGQGYGYTF. V usage is TRBV3-1 and J usage is TRBJ1-2; 10 bases are a match to TRBD1. The V gene's germline CDR1 is LGHDT and CDR2 YNNKEL (reference sequence). Trimming removed 3 bases from V and 5 bases from J; junction bases left unmatched: 6. The CDR3 consists of 15 residues.

Only a few counts were recorded for this clonotype. The chain combines TRBV12-3 or TRBV12-4 with TRBJ2-1; possible D gene TRBD2, 5 bases. The CDR3 runs to 15 residues. Trimming left V 8 bases short and J 8 bases short, with 22 bases between. The CDR3: CASFSKTNTDHEQFF. In DNA, the CDR3 is TGTGCCAGCTTTAGCAAGACTAACACCGACCATGAGCAGTTCTTC.

In its sample, this clonotype was seen a few times. The rearrangement links TRBV5-6 to TRBJ2-7; 13 bases are a match to TRBD2. V was clipped by 5 bases and J by 12 bases; unmatched bases: 17. The CDR3 spans 16 residues. CDR1 SGHDT and CDR2 YYEEEE come from the germline V gene. The CDR3 protein is CASSKDRNGLAGAMYV. The CDR3 DNA is TGTGCCAGCAGTAAGGACAGGAACGGACTAGCGGGAGCTATGTACGTC.

This clonotype appeared a few times. The rearrangement links TRBV12-3 or TRBV12-4 to TRBJ1-5, with TRBD1 identical over 9 bases. This CDR3 is built from 16 residues. The ends lost 8 bases at V and 4 bases at J; junction bases unmatched: 12. CDR3 region: CASSRMGTGRNQPQHF. The CDR3 DNA reads TGTGCCAGCTCCCGTATGGGGACAGGGAGGAATCAGCCCCAGCATTTT.

V and J are TRBV20-1 and TRBJ2-1; TRBD2 matches at 11 bases. There are 15 residues in the CDR3. V was clipped by 6 bases and J by 5 bases; unmatched bases: 9. CDR1 is DFQATT, CDR2 SNEGSKA, per germline (reference sequence). CDR3 protein: CSAESGLAVDNEQFF. DNA for the CDR3: TGCAGTGCAGAGTCGGGACTAGCGGTAGACAATGAGCAGTTCTTC.

This clonotype was detected only a few times. This chain joins TRBV20-1 and TRBJ1-4, with D hard to call. Per germline, CDR1 DFQATT and CDR2 SNEGSKA (reference sequence). The CDR3 length is 12 residues. Trimming cost V 4 bases and J 7 bases, with 10 bases left between them. The DNA of the CDR3 is TGCAGTGCTACTCCCCTTTCTGAAAAACTGTTTTTT. Its translation: CSATPLSEKLFF.

A few counts support this clonotype. J is TRBJ1-5 and V is TRBV27, with a weak D call TRBD1 (5 bases). V was clipped by 6 bases and J by 9 bases, with 15 bases between them. CDR3 length: 13 residues. Germline V lookup: CDR1 MNHEY, CDR2 SMNVEV (reference sequence). This CDR3 reads CASSQRAGGPQHF. The CDR3 region has the DNA TGTGCCAGCAGCCAGAGGGCCGGGGGGCCCCAGCATTTT.

CDR3 DNA: TGTGCCAGCAGCGTAGCTCCTCGGACTAGCGGGAGAAATGAGCAGTTCTTC. It is translated as CASSVAPRTSGRNEQFF. The J gene is TRBJ2-1, the V gene TRBV9, with TRBD2 identical over 13 bases. The CDR3 is 17 residues long. With V trimmed by 0 bases and J by 7 bases, 7 bases remained unmatched. Germline CDR1 is SGDLS and CDR2 is YYNGEE.

This clonotype was counted a few times. CDR3 in DNA: TGTGCCAGCAGCCTCCTAGTGGGATGGGATACGCAGTATTTT. Its translation is CASSLLVGWDTQYF. The genes are TRBV9 and TRBJ2-3, with no clear D. This CDR3 spans 14 amino acids. Per the germline V gene, CDR1 is SGDLS and CDR2 is YYNGEE. V gave up 4 bases and J gave up 6 bases, with 15 bases separating them.

The chain links TRBV4-1 to TRBJ2-3, with 8 bases fitting TRBD2. The CDR3 is 18 residues long. V gave up 0 bases and J gave up 2 bases; unmatched junction bases: 10. Germline values: CDR1 MGHRA, CDR2 YSYEKL. The CDR3, as DNA: TGCGCCAGCAGCCAAGATGCGGTAGCGGGGAGGTCCACAGATACGCAGTATTTT. Translated, it gives CASSQDAVAGRSTDTQYF.

This clonotype has only a few counts. This rearrangement joins TRBV4-1 to TRBJ2-7; D may match TRBD1 or TRBD2 (5 bases each). V was pared by 2 bases and J by 5 bases, with 7 bases between. The CDR3 totals 12 residues. The germline gives CDR1 MGHRA, CDR2 YSYEKL. CDR3 coding DNA: TGCGCCAGCAGCCAAAGGGACGACGAGCAGTACTTC. Its translation: CASSQRDDEQYF.

The CDR3 region has the DNA TGTGCCAGTTACAGCTTCCGGGACACAGCTTCAGATACGCAGTATTTT. The encoded protein is CASYSFRDTASDTQYF. V gene TRBV6-2 or TRBV6-3 combines with J gene TRBJ2-3; perhaps TRBD1 as D (6 bases). The CDR3 extends over 16 amino acids. V was trimmed by 9 bases and J by 4 bases, leaving 23 bases between them. Germline CDR1 is MNHEY and CDR2 is SVGEGT.

The V call is TRBV12-3 or TRBV12-4, the J call TRBJ1-6; TRBD1 aligns across 9 bases. The V gene end was trimmed by 3 bases and the J gene end by 8 bases; junction bases not matched to a gene: 2. CDR3 length equals 14 residues. CDR3 nucleotide sequence: TGTGCCAGCAGTTTGAGGACAGGGGATTCACCCCTCCACTTT. Protein sequence: CASSLRTGDSPLHF.

CDR3 amino acids: CASSSTGENTEAFF. The CDR3 nucleotides are TGCGCCAGCAGCTCGACAGGGGAGAACACTGAAGCTTTCTTT. V usage is TRBV5-1 and J usage is TRBJ1-1, with 8 nucleotides matching TRBD1. The trim removed 3 bases at V and 1 base at J, leaving 2 bases unmatched. The CDR3 contains 14 residues. The germline V gene encodes CDR1 SGHRS and CDR2 YFSETQ.

The CDR3 DNA sequence: TGTGCCAGCAGCCCGACCCGGGACAGGGGCGTCTATGGCTACACCTTC. It specifies CASSPTRDRGVYGYTF. V usage is TRBV5-6 and J usage is TRBJ1-2, with TRBD1 matching over 10 bases. The CDR3 loop spans 16 amino acids. The V gene's germline CDR1 is SGHDT and CDR2 YYEEEE. The J segment lost 4 bases and the V segment lost 4 bases, leaving 10 bases of the junction unmatched.

This clonotype was observed a handful of times. The rearrangement uses TRBV7-3 and TRBJ2-7; weak D call: TRBD1 (7 bases). V lost 5 bases and J lost 7, with 24 bases in between. Germline values: CDR1 SGHTA, CDR2 FQGTGA. The CDR3 runs to 16 residues. The CDR3, as DNA: TGTGCCAGCAGCATGTTCGGGGGACAGTGGGGCATAGAGCAGTACGTC. Protein sequence: CASSMFGGQWGIEQYV.

CDR3 amino acids: CASKLTGVADTQYF. The CDR3 bases are TGTGCCAGCAAACTGACAGGGGTGGCAGATACGCAGTATTTT. The chain joins TRBV12-3 or TRBV12-4 to TRBJ2-3, with 8 bases identical to TRBD1. V dropped 7 bases and J dropped 4; count of bases not matched to a gene: 7. The CDR3 consists of 14 residues.

With respect to this clonotype: One end of the junction varies from germline; a read error may be responsible. V usage is TRBV9 and J usage is TRBJ2-3; D uncertain. Per the germline V gene, CDR1 is SGDLS and CDR2 is YYNGEE. CDR3 length: 13 amino acids. CDR3 in amino acids: CTSSVSPPDTQYF. CDR3 coding DNA: TGTACCAGCAGCGTTAGCCCCCCAGATACGCAGTATTTT.

The chain has TRBV14 and TRBJ1-1; 10 bases are a match to TRBD1. V lost 3 bases to trimming and J lost 11 bases; unmatched junction nucleotides: 12. CDR1 is SGHDN, CDR2 FVKESK, per germline. The CDR3 extends over 15 amino acids. CDR3 region: CASSQKTGGSMVAFF. In nucleotides, the CDR3 is TGTGCCAGCAGCCAGAAGACAGGGGGCTCGATGGTGGCTTTCTTT.

The rearrangement uses TRBV14 and TRBJ2-4; D perhaps matches TRBD2 (6 bases). The CDR3 totals 16 residues. Germline CDR1 reads SGHDN; CDR2 reads FVKESK. V dropped 0 bases and J dropped 4 bases, with 13 bases sitting between them. Here the CDR3 DNA reads TGTGCCAGCAGCCAAGAAGTGGACGGAGGGAAAAACATTCAGTACTTC. This codes for CASSQEVDGGKNIQYF.

This clonotype was seen at least ten times. The chain uses TRBV12-3 or TRBV12-4 and TRBJ1-2; tentatively, D is TRBD1 (5 bases). This CDR3 has 13 residues. Trimming left V 2 bases short and J 4 bases short, with 8 bases between. The CDR3 loop is CASSLQGGYGYTF. CDR3 bases: TGTGCCAGCAGTTTACAGGGCGGCTATGGCTACACCTTC.

There are a few counts of this clonotype. V is TRBV20-1 and J is TRBJ2-1; maybe TRBD2 (5 bases). The CDR3 consists of 14 residues. The V end lost 3 bases, the J end lost 1 base, and 10 bases lay between the germline ends. Germline V gene sequence: CDR1 DFQATT, CDR2 SNEGSKA (reference sequence). CDR3 coding DNA: TGCAGTGCTAGCGTCCGGGGTTCCTACAATGAGCAGTTCTTC. Its protein is CSASVRGSYNEQFF.

This chain joins TRBV11-2 and TRBJ2-5, with TRBD2 identical over 9 bases. The J call is doubtful: the DNA matches TRBJ2-1 better. CDR3 size: 16 residues. CDR1 and CDR2 from the germline V gene are SGHAT and FQNNGV. This chain's CDR3 is CASSLAGTSRSNEQFF. The CDR3 coding sequence is TGTGCCAGCAGCTTAGCCGGGACTAGCAGGTCGAATGAGCAGTTCTTC.

The table lists this clonotype with a few counts. The CDR3 here is CSVGTGDGEQFF. CDR3 bases: TGCAGCGTCGGAACAGGGGATGGTGAGCAGTTCTTC. The genes are TRBV29-1 and TRBJ2-1, with TRBD1 matching 7 bases. The trim removed 6 bases at V and 9 bases at J, leaving 8 bases unmatched. The CDR3 spans 12 residues. Germline CDR1 SQVTM, CDR2 ANQGSEA.